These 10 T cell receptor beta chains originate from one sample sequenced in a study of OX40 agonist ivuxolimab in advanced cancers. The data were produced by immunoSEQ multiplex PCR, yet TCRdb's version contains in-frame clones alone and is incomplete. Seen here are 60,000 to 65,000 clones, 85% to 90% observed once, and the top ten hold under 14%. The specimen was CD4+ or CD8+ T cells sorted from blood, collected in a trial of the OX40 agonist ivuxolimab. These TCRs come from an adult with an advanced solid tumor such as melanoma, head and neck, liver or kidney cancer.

The CDR3 coding sequence is TGTGCCAGCAGTTTGGAGCGGGGGGGCGAAGAGACCCAGTACTTC. Amino acids: CASSLERGGEETQYF. V usage is TRBV28 and J usage is TRBJ2-5; 10 bases line up with TRBD2. The CDR3 contains 15 residues. Trimming took 3 bases from V and 3 from J; bases not matched to a gene: 4. The germline V gene has CDR1 MDHEN and CDR2 SYDVKM.

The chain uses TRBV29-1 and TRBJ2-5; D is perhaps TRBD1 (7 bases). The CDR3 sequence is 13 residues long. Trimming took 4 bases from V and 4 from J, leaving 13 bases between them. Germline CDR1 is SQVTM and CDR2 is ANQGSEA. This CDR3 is CSVGWRGLETQYF. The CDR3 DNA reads TGCAGCGTTGGATGGAGGGGGCTAGAGACCCAGTACTTC.

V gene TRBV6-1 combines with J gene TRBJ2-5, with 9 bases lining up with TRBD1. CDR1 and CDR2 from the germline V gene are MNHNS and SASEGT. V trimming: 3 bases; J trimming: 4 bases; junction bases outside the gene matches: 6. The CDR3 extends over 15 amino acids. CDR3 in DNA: TGTGCCAGCAGTGATGCCGGACAGGGGCGAGAGACCCAGTACTTC. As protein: CASSDAGQGRETQYF.

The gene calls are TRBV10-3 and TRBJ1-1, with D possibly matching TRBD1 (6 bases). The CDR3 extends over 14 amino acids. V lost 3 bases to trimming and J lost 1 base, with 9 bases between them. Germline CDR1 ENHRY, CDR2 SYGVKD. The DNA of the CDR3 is TGTGCCATCAGTGATCGGACAGCGAACACTGAAGCTTTCTTT. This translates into CAISDRTANTEAFF.

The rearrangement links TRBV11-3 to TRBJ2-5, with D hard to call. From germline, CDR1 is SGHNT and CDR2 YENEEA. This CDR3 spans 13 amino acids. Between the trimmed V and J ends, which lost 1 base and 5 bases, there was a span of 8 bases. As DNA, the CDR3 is TGTGCCAGCAGCTTAGGCGGTGGGGAGACCCAGTACTTC. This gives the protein CASSLGGGETQYF.

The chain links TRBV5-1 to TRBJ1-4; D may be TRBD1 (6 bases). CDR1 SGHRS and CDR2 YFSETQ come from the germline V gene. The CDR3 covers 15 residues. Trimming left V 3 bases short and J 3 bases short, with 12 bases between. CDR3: CASSYAGDSNEKLFF. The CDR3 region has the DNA TGCGCCAGCAGCTACGCAGGGGATTCTAATGAAAAACTGTTTTTT.

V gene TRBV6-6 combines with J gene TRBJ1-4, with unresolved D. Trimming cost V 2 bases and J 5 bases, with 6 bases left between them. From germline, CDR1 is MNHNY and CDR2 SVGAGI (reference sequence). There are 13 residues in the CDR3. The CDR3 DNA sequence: TGTGCCAGCAGTTACGGAAGGAATGAAAAACTGTTTTTT. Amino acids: CASSYGRNEKLFF.

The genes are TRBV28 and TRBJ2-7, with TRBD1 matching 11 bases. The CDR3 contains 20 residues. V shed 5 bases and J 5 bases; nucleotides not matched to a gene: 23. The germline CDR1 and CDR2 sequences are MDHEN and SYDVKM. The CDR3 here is CASSPGQGAASGPEIHEQYF. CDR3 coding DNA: TGTGCCAGCAGTCCCGGACAGGGGGCCGCTAGCGGGCCCGAGATCCACGAGCAGTACTTC.

CDR3 nucleotide sequence: TGTGCCAGCAGCGTTATCGGCACCTCTAGCACAGATACGCAGTATTTT. Its translation is CASSVIGTSSTDTQYF. This chain connects TRBV9 to TRBJ2-3; D uncertain. The germline V gene encodes CDR1 SGDLS and CDR2 YYNGEE. The CDR3 has 16 residues. With 2 bases removed from V and 0 bases from J, the gap between germline ends came to 13 bases.

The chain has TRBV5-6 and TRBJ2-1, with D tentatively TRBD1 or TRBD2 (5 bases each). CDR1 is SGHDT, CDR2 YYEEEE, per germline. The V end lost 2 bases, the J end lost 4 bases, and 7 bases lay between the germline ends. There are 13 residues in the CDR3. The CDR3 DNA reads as TGTGCCAGCAGCTTTGGGGGATACAATGAGCAGTTCTTC. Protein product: CASSFGGYNEQFF.